Following are 8 T cell receptor beta chains from one sample sequenced in a study of resident and recirculating memory T cells in vitiligo. This table comes from immunoSEQ multiplex PCR, and its TCRdb copy is limited to in-frame clones, with some not included. The data show 75,000 to 85,000 clones, around 90% seen once. Sequencing used blood. The receptors derive from a male donor with vitiligo.

The genes are TRBV20-1 and TRBJ1-2, with 8 bases aligning to TRBD1. The CDR3 length is 11 residues. V shed 5 bases and J 8 bases; nucleotides not matched to a gene: 4. CDR1 is DFQATT and CDR2 is SNEGSKA in the germline V gene (reference sequence). This CDR3 is CSAGDRGGYTF. The CDR3, as DNA: TGCAGTGCTGGCGACAGGGGCGGCTACACCTTC.

V and J are TRBV6-5 and TRBJ1-1, with TRBD1 as a possible D gene (5 bases). Trimming stripped 2 bases from V and 4 bases from J, with 8 bases between. Germline assignment: CDR1 MNHEY and CDR2 SVGAGI. The CDR3 runs to 13 residues. CDR3 sequence (DNA): TGTGCCAGCAGTTACCGGGGGGGCACTGAAGCTTTCTTT. It specifies CASSYRGGTEAFF.

The chain is built from TRBV28 and TRBJ2-6, with D perhaps TRBD1 (6 bases). Trimming left V 8 bases short and J 3 bases short, with 11 bases between. Per the germline V gene, CDR1 is MDHEN and CDR2 is SYDVKM. This CDR3 comprises 14 residues. The CDR3 protein is CASGTGLGANVLTF. Written as DNA, the CDR3 is TGTGCCAGCGGTACAGGGCTTGGGGCCAACGTCCTGACTTTC.

The chain carries TRBV5-6 and TRBJ2-7; D remains unclear. V lost 3 bases, J lost 4 bases, and 17 bases lay in between. Germline CDR1 reads SGHDT; CDR2 reads YYEEEE. The CDR3 covers 15 residues. The CDR3 is CASSSPESLLYEQYF. The CDR3 DNA reads as TGTGCCAGCAGCTCCCCGGAGTCGTTGTTATACGAGCAGTACTTC.

This clone was detected only a few times. The V and J genes are TRBV9 and TRBJ1-1, with 9 bases fitting TRBD1. Germline V CDR1 and CDR2: SGDLS, YYNGEE. The CDR3 is made up of 14 amino acids. Unmatched junction bases numbered 5, after V lost 3 bases and J lost 5 bases. CDR3 residues: CASSATGGGTEAFF. The CDR3 region has the DNA TGTGCCAGCAGCGCGACAGGGGGGGGAACTGAAGCTTTCTTT.

Turning to this clone: At the DNA level, this CDR3 is encoded by other sequences in the same sample as well. The chain is built from TRBV28 and TRBJ2-3; TRBD1 might be the D (5 bases). Germline V gene lookup returns CDR1 MDHEN and CDR2 SYDVKM. The CDR3 has 14 amino acids. The V gene lost 3 bases and the J gene lost 3 bases, with 10 bases spanning the gap. CDR3 in amino acids: CASSFLSGTDTQYF. The CDR3 DNA reads TGTGCCAGCAGTTTCCTTTCAGGGACAGATACGCAGTATTTT.

The rearrangement uses TRBV18 and TRBJ1-1, with D unresolved. The CDR3 sequence is 15 residues long. Germline V CDR1 and CDR2: KGHSH, LQKENI. The V gene lost 1 base and the J gene lost 4 bases, with 13 bases spanning the gap. The chain's CDR3 is CASSPRQRDSTEAFF. The CDR3 DNA follows: TGTGCCAGCTCACCACGTCAGAGGGATAGCACTGAAGCTTTCTTT.

The chain combines TRBV10-3 with TRBJ1-2; TRBD1 is a possible D gene (6 bases). Trimming pared 5 bases from V and 0 bases from J, leaving 13 bases between. The CDR3 runs to 15 residues. The germline CDR1 and CDR2 sequences are ENHRY and SYGVKD. The CDR3 nucleotides read TGTGCCATCAGTACCGGACAGACTACTAACTATGGCTACACCTTC. It is translated as CAISTGQTTNYGYTF.